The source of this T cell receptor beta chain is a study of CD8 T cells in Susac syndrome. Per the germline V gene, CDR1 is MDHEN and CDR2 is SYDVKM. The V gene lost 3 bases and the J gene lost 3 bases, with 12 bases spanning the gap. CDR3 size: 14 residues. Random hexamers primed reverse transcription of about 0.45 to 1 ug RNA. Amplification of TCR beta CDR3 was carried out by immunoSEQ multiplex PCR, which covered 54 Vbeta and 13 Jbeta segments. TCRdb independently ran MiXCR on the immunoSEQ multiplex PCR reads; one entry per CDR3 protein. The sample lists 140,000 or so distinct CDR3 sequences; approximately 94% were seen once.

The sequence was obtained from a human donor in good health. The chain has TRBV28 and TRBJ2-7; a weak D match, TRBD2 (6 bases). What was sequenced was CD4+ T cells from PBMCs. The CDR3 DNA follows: TGTGCCAGCAGTTTTCGGGGACTCTACTACGAGCAGTACTTC. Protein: CASSFRGLYYEQYF.